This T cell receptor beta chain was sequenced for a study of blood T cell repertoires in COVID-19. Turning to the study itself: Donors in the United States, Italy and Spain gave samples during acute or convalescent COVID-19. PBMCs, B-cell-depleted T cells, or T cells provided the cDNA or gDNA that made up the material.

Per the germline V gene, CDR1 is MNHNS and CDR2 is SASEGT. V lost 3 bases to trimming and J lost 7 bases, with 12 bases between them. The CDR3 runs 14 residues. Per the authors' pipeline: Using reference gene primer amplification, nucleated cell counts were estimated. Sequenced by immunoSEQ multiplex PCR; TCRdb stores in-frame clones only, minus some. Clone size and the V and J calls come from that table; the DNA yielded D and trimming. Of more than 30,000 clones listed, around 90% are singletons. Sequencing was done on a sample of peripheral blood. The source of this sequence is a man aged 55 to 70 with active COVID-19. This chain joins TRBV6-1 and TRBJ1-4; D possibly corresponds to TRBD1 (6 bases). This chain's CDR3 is CASSDQGIGEKLFF. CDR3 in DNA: TGTGCCAGCAGTGATCAGGGGATCGGTGAAAAACTGTTTTTT.